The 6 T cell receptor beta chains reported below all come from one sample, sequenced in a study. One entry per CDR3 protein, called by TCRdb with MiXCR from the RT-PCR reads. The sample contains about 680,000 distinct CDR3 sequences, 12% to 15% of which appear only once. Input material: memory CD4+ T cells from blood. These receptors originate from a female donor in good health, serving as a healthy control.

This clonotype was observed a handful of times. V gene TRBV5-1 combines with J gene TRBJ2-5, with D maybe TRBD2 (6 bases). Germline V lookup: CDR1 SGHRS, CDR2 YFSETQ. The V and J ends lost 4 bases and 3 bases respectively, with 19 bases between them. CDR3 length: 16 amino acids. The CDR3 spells CASSAGVGGSEETQYF. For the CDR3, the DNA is TGCGCCAGCAGCGCTGGGGTTGGGGGGTCGGAAGAGACCCAGTACTTC.

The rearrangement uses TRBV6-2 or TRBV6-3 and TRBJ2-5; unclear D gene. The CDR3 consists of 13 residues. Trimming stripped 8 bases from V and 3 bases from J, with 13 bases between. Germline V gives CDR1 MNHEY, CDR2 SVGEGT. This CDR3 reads CASYGPLKETQYF. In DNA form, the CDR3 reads TGTGCCAGCTACGGCCCCTTGAAAGAGACCCAGTACTTC.

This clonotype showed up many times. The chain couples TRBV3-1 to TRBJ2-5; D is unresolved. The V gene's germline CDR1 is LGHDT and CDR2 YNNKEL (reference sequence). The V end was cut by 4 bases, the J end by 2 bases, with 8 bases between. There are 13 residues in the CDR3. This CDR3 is CASSLWGQETQYF. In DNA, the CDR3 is TGTGCCAGCAGCCTGTGGGGACAAGAGACCCAGTACTTC.

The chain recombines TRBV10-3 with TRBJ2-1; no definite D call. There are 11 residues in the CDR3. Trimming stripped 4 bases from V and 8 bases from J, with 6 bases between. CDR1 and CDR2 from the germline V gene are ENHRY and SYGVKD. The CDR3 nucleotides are TGTGCCATCAGTGTAGGAGATGAGCAGTTCTTC. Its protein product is CAISVGDEQFF.

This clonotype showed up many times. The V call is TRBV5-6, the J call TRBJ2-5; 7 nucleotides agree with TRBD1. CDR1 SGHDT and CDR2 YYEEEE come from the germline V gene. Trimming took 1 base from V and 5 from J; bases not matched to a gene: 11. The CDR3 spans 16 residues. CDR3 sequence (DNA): TGTGCCAGCAGCTTGTCGGGAAGGGGGCGTTCTGAGACCCAGTACTTC. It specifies CASSLSGRGRSETQYF. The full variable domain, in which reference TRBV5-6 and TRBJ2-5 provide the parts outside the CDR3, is DAGVTQSPTHLIKTRGQQVTLRCSPKSGHDTVSWYQQALGQGPQFIFQYYEEEERQRGNFPDRFSGHQFPNYSSELNVNALLLGDSALYLCASSLSGRGRSETQYFGPGTRLLVL.

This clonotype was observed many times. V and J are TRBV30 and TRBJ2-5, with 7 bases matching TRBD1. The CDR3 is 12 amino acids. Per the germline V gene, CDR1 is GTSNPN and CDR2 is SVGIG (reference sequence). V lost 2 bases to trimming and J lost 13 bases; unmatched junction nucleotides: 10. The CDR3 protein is CAWSSGQARVYF. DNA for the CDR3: TGTGCCTGGAGTTCTGGACAGGCCCGAGTGTACTTC.